This T cell receptor beta chain originates from a study of neurological immune-mediated disorders. Germline V gene data show CDR1 as SGHDT and CDR2 as YYEEEE. Losses at the gene ends were 4 bases for V and 4 bases for J; bases not matched to a gene: 10. The CDR3 has 16 residues. This clonotype has a count of ten or more. TCRdb analysed the 5' RACE reads with MiXCR anew, one entry per CDR3 protein. The sample has 87,000 or so distinct CDR3 sequences, approximately 4% seen once. This chain links TRBV5-6 with TRBJ1-5; 8 bases are a match to TRBD1. Sample: PBMCs. The sequence derives from a woman aged 50 to 60 with multiple sclerosis. DNA for the CDR3: TGTGCCAGCAGCCGACAGGGGAAGGACTGGAATCAGCCCCAGCATTTT. This sequence encodes CASSRQGKDWNQPQHF. Combining the CDR3 with reference TRBV5-6 and TRBJ1-5 gives the whole variable domain DAGVTQSPTHLIKTRGQQVTLRCSPKSGHDTVSWYQQALGQGPQFIFQYYEEEERQRGNFPDRFSGHQFPNYSSELNVNALLLGDSALYLCASSRQGKDWNQPQHFGDGTRLSIL.